This is a list of T cell receptor beta chains from one sample in a study of blood T cell repertoires in COVID-19. Sequencing was performed with immunoSEQ multiplex PCR; in TCRdb, only in-frame clones are kept and a portion is missing. Counted here are approximately 400,000 clones, approximately 87% occurring once; the ten biggest clones make up 1% to 1.5%. The specimen was PBMCs or T cells enriched from blood (not recorded which). These receptors all come from a man aged 25 to 40 who had recovered from COVID-19. The CDR3 runs from the conserved cysteine through the conserved F or W. A D gene is named only where the DNA matches it firmly. Not every row has a clone size; where given, it reads once, few, many or a size class.

size: -
V: TRBV27
length: 14
J: TRBJ1-4
D: TRBD1
DNA: TGTGCCAGCAGGGGGACAGGCGGAGATGAAAAACTGTTTTTT
CDR3: CASRGTGGDEKLFF

size: -
V: TRBV30
length: 15
J: TRBJ1-6
D: -
DNA: TGTGCCTGGAGTGTCCCCCTGTCTCGGAATTCACCCCTCCACTTT
CDR3: CAWSVPLSRNSPLHF

size: -
V: TRBV19
length: 14
J: TRBJ2-7
D: -
DNA: TGTGCCAGTAGTATTTCCCAGGATTCCTACGAGCAGTACTTC
CDR3: CASSISQDSYEQYF

size: once
V: TRBV19
length: 13
J: TRBJ1-5
D: -
DNA: TGTGCCAGTAGTGCAGCCGGGAATCAGCCCCAGCATTTT
CDR3: CASSAAGNQPQHF

size: -
V: TRBV30
length: 16
J: TRBJ1-6
D: TRBD1
DNA: TGTGCCTGGAGTCCCGACAGGGGGGGATATAATTCACCCCTCCACTTT
CDR3: CAWSPDRGGYNSPLHF

size: -
V: TRBV9
length: 15
J: TRBJ2-5
D: TRBD2
DNA: TGTGCCAGCAGCGTCCAGGCGGGGGGGGTGGAGACCCAGTACTTC
CDR3: CASSVQAGGVETQYF

size: -
V: TRBV3-1/TRBV3-2
length: 15
J: TRBJ2-3
D: TRBD2
DNA: TGTGCCAGCGGGTTGTGGCGGGGGGGCACAGATACGCAGTATTTT
CDR3: CASGLWRGGTDTQYF

size: -
V: TRBV7-6
length: 15
J: TRBJ2-3
D: -
DNA: TGTGCCAGCAGCGGTGGGCAGGGTAGCACAGATACGCAGTATTTT
CDR3: CASSGGQGSTDTQYF

size: -
V: TRBV7-6
length: 16
J: TRBJ2-5
D: TRBD2
DNA: TGTGCCAGCAGCTTAGGGACCGGGGGGGGCCGAGAGACCCAGTACTTC
CDR3: CASSLGTGGGRETQYF

size: -
V: TRBV14
length: 16
J: TRBJ2-1
D: TRBD2
DNA: TGTGCCAGCAGCCTCGGAGCGGGGGGTTCCTACAATGAGCAGTTCTTC
CDR3: CASSLGAGGSYNEQFF

size: once
V: TRBV12-5
length: 16
J: TRBJ2-5
D: TRBD2
DNA: TGTGCTAGTGGTTTGGGGCTAGCGGGACTCCAAGAGACCCAGTACTTC
CDR3: CASGLGLAGLQETQYF

size: -
V: TRBV9
length: 15
J: TRBJ2-5
D: -
DNA: TGTGCCAGCACCCCCGTCCCCGTTTTTGGCGAGACCCAGTACTTC
CDR3: CASTPVPVFGETQYF

size: -
V: TRBV5-1
length: 14
J: TRBJ1-5
D: TRBD1
DNA: TGCGCCAGCAGCACGACAGGGGGCGACCAGCCCCAGCATTTT
CDR3: CASSTTGGDQPQHF

size: -
V: TRBV9
length: 16
J: TRBJ1-2
D: TRBD1
DNA: TGTGCCAGCAGCAACCTTGGGACAGGGGCTAAGTGGGGCTACACCTTC
CDR3: CASSNLGTGAKWGYTF

size: -
V: TRBV2
length: 14
J: TRBJ1-3
D: -
DNA: TGTGCCAGCAGTGAACAATTCTCTGGAAACACCATATATTTT
CDR3: CASSEQFSGNTIYF

size: -
V: TRBV7-6
length: 17
J: TRBJ2-7
D: TRBD1
DNA: TGTGCCAGCAGCCTTCGGACAGGGGGCAATTTCCCCTACGAGCAGTACTTC
CDR3: CASSLRTGGNFPYEQYF

size: -
V: TRBV27
length: 15
J: TRBJ1-6
D: TRBD1
DNA: TGTGCCAGCAGTGTAAGGACAGGAGACAATTCACCCCTCCACTTT
CDR3: CASSVRTGDNSPLHF